This T cell receptor beta chain comes out of a study of cytotoxic CD8 clonotypes in ibrutinib-treated CLL. Study-wide background: Response samples followed a median about 11 months of treatment, range 6 to 36.

CDR1 and CDR2 from the germline V gene are SGHNT and YENEEA. CDR3 length: 14 amino acids. Worth noting for this clone: Its antigen is currently unknown. A read error may produce the germline difference seen at one junction end.

General study points: There were differences in sampling times between sustained-remission and progressing patients.

Produced via immunoSEQ multiplex PCR; TCRdb's table is partial and in-frame only. The sample yields some 200,000 clones, just over 70% seen once. The chain carries TRBV11-3 and TRBJ1-1; a weak D match, TRBD1 (6 bases). This clonotype originated in a human donor with chronic lymphocytic leukemia. The sample consisted of PBMCs, taken after 12 months of ibrutinib treatment. The CDR3 region has the DNA TGTGCCAGCAGCTTATCCGGGGGCGACACGGAAGCTTTCTTT. Protein sequence: CASSLSGGDTEAFF.